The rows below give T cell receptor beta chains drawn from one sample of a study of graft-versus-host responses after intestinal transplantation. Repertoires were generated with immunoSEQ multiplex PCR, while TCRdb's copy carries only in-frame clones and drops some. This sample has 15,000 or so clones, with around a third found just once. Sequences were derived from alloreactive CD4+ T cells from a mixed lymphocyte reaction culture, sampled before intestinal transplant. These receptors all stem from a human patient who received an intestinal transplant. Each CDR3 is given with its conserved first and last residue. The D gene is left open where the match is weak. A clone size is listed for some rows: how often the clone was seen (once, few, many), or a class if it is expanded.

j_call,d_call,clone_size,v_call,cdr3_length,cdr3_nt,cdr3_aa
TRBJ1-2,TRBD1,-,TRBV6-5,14,TGTGCCAGCAGACCACAGGGGCGGATCTATGGCTACACCTTC,CASRPQGRIYGYTF
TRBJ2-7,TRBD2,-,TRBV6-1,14,TGTGCCAGCTCCCGCGGGAGGGCCTTATACGAGCAGTACTTC,CASSRGRALYEQYF
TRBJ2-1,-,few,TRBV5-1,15,TGCGCCAGCAGCTTGGACAGGGTCTTCTACAATGAGCAGTTCTTC,CASSLDRVFYNEQFF
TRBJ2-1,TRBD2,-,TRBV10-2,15,TGCGCCAGCAGTTCTTCCGGGACTAGAAATAGTGAGCAGTTCTTC,CASSSSGTRNSEQFF
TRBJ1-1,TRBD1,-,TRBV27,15,TGTGCCAGCAGTTTATTTACAGGGGGGAACACTGAAGCTTTCTTT,CASSLFTGGNTEAFF
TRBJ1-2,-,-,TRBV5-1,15,TGCGCCAGCAGCTTGGAAACAGGGAATCGCTATGGCTACACCTTC,CASSLETGNRYGYTF
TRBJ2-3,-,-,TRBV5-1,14,TGCGCCAGCAGCTTGGGCGGTAGCACAGATACGCAGTATTTT,CASSLGGSTDTQYF
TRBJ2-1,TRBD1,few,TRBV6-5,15,TGTGCCAGCAGTGCCCGGGACAGGTCCTACAATGAGCAGTTCTTC,CASSARDRSYNEQFF
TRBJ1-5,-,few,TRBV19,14,TGTGCCAGTAGTAGCAGGGGTCGAGGTCAGCCCCAGCATTTT,CASSSRGRGQPQHF
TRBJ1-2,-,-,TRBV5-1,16,TGCGCCAGCAGCCAAGAGGGACCCTTGGTGGCATATGGCTACACCTTC,CASSQEGPLVAYGYTF
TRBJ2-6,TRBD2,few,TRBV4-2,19,TGTGCCAGCAGCGACGGACTAGCGAAAGTTTACTCTGGGGCCAACGTCCTGACTTTC,CASSDGLAKVYSGANVLTF
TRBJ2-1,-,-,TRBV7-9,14,TGTGCCAGCAGCTTTGTTCGAACGTCTGATGAGCAGTTCTTC,CASSFVRTSDEQFF
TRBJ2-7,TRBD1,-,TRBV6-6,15,TGTGCCAGCAGTCCGGCCGGACAGGGGGACTACGAGCAGTACTTC,CASSPAGQGDYEQYF
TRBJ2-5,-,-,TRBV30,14,TGTGCCTGGACCCCTAGGGGGACTCAAGAGACCCAGTACTTC,CAWTPRGTQETQYF
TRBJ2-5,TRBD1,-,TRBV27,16,TGTGCCAGCAGCTGGCTCGGGACAGGGGATACTGGGACCCAGTACTTC,CASSWLGTGDTGTQYF
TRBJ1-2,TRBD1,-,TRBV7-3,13,TGTGCCAGCAGCTCGGGACAGGACTATGGCTACACCTTC,CASSSGQDYGYTF
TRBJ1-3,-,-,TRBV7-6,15,TGTGCCAGCAGCCTGAGTAGCCTCTCTGGAAACACCATATATTTT,CASSLSSLSGNTIYF
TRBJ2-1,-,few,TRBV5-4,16,TGTGCCAGCAGCCCCTTATCCCGGGACATCGACAATGAGCAGTTCTTC,CASSPLSRDIDNEQFF
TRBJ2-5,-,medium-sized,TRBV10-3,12,TGTGCCATCAGTGAGTCCTGGGAGACCCAGTACTTC,CAISESWETQYF
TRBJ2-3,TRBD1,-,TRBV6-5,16,TGTGCCAGCAGTTACACAGGGACAGTCTCCACAGATACGCAGTATTTT,CASSYTGTVSTDTQYF
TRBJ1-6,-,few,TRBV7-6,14,TGTGCCAGCAGCTTAATGGCAATCGGGTCACCCCTCCACTTT,CASSLMAIGSPLHF
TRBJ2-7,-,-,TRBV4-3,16,TGCGCCAGCAGCCAAGGGGCGGTAGGTTCGAGGCGCGAGCAGTACTTC,CASSQGAVGSRREQYF
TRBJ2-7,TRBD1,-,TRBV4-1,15,TGTGCCAGCAGCCAAGTCGAGACAGGGGTCTACGAGCAGTACTTC,CASSQVETGVYEQYF
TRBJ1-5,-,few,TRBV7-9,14,TGTGCCAGCAGCCCCGTAGGGAGCAATCAGCCCCAGCATTTT,CASSPVGSNQPQHF
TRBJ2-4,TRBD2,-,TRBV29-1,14,TGCAGCGTTGGATGGGGGGGTTTGGAAAACATTCAGTACTTC,CSVGWGGLENIQYF
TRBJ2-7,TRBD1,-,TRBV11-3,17,TGTGCCAGCAGCTTAGCCACCGGGACAGGTAGCTCCTACGAGCAGTACTTC,CASSLATGTGSSYEQYF
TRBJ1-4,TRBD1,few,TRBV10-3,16,TGTGCCATCAGTGAGCCTAGACAGGGAGGCCATGAAAAACTGTTTTTT,CAISEPRQGGHEKLFF
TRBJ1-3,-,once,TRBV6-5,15,TGTGCCAGCAGTTCTGGCAGGACTCCTGGAAACACCATATATTTT,CASSSGRTPGNTIYF
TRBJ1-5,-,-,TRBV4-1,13,TGCGCCAGCAGCCAGCCGGGACTTTGGCCCCAGCATTTT,CASSQPGLWPQHF
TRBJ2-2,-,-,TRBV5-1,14,TGCGCCACCTTCGGCGGGGGCTCCACCGGGGAGCTGTTTTTT,CATFGGGSTGELFF
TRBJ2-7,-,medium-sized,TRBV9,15,TGTGCCAGCAGCGTAGAACCGGGATTGAGTTACGAGCAGTACTTC,CASSVEPGLSYEQYF
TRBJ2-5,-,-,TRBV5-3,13,TGTGCCAGAAGCTTGCCAGGGCGAGAGACCCAGTACTTC,CARSLPGRETQYF